This T cell receptor beta chain was sequenced for a study of a mutant IDH1 vaccine in newly diagnosed glioma. Across the whole study: Visit V13 took place at week 47, and visit V12 happened at week 35.

As regards this clone: As yet, its antigen is unknown.

CDR3 length equals 15 residues. CDR1 is MNHEY, CDR2 SVGAGI, per germline. V was shortened by 1 base and J by 5 bases, with 14 bases between the two germline ends. Method: immunoSEQ multiplex PCR; TCRdb's copy keeps in-frame clones and lacks some. The sample consists of some 87,000 clones, 75% to 85% of them appearing once. Documented time point: week 47, end of study. All doses held 300 ug of mutant IDH1 20-mer peptide, with topical imiquimod. The starting material was PBMCs, obtained from a glioma patient whose treatment included an IDH1 peptide vaccine. This chain uses TRBV6-5 with TRBJ2-5, with D possibly being TRBD1 (6 bases). The receptor's source is a man aged 35 to 55 with glioma. CDR3 sequence reads: CASSYWRQGFETQYF. The CDR3 DNA is TGTGCCAGCAGTTACTGGCGTCAGGGGTTCGAGACCCAGTACTTC.